This is a list of T cell receptor beta chains from one sample in a study of regulatory T cells in long-lasting Graves disease. TCRdb re-derived calls from the multiplex PCR reads in MiXCR, one entry per CDR3 protein. The sample has around 450,000 distinct CDR3 sequences; 15% to 20% are singletons. These data are also associated with another study on T cells in Graves' hyperthyroidism and ophthalmopathy.

The sample was peripheral blood mononuclear cells (PBMCs), taken at new diagnosis, from a patient treated with antithyroid drugs. These receptor sequences come from a man aged 40-50 years with Graves disease. Each CDR3 is given with its conserved first and last residue. The D gene is left open where the match is weak. The size of a clone is reported for some rows only, either as once, few or many, or as a class for expanded clones.

CDR3: CASSPGGAPGELFF
DNA: TGTGCCAGTAGCCCGGGAGGGGCCCCCGGGGAGCTGTTTTTT
D: TRBD2
J: TRBJ2-2
V: TRBV19
size: few

CDR3: CASSLGGQGARSPLHF
DNA: TGTGCCAGCAGTCTCGGGGGACAGGGGGCGCGGTCACCCCTCCACTTT
D: TRBD1
J: TRBJ1-6
V: TRBV28
size: .

CDR3: CAWRIKTSGIGTGANVLTF
DNA: TGTGCCTGGAGGATCAAGACTAGCGGGATTGGGACTGGGGCCAACGTCCTGACTTTC
D: TRBD2
J: TRBJ2-6
V: TRBV30
size: .

CDR3: CASSLIFVGSYEQYF
DNA: TGTGCCAGCAGCTTAATTTTCGTAGGCTCCTACGAGCAGTACTTC
D: .
J: TRBJ2-7
V: TRBV7-2
size: many

CDR3: CASSSYPYEQFF
DNA: TGTGCCAGCAGCTCTTACCCCTATGAGCAGTTCTTC
D: .
J: TRBJ2-1
V: TRBV7-9
size: few

CDR3: CASSARTGSTDTQYF
DNA: TGTGCCAGCAGCGCCCGGACAGGGAGCACAGATACGCAGTATTTT
D: TRBD1
J: TRBJ2-3
V: TRBV9
size: once

CDR3: CASSIRGANTEAFF
DNA: TGTGCCAGTAGTATCAGGGGCGCGAACACTGAAGCTTTCTTT
D: .
J: TRBJ1-1
V: TRBV19
size: few

CDR3: CASSLRDRPDNEQFF
DNA: TGCGCCAGCAGCTTGAGGGACCGGCCAGACAATGAGCAGTTCTTC
D: .
J: TRBJ2-1
V: TRBV5-1
size: many

CDR3: CASSLFGAGYNEQFF
DNA: TGTGCCAGCAGTTTATTTGGGGCGGGATACAATGAGCAGTTCTTC
D: .
J: TRBJ2-1
V: TRBV27
size: many

CDR3: CSARRQLGWGEQYF
DNA: TGCAGTGCTAGGAGACAGCTCGGGTGGGGAGAGCAGTACTTC
D: .
J: TRBJ2-7
V: TRBV20-1
size: many

CDR3: CASSQDVRDYGYTF
DNA: TGTGCCAGCAGCCAAGATGTGAGGGACTATGGCTACACCTTC
D: .
J: TRBJ1-2
V: TRBV14
size: many

CDR3: CASSPPGGFHEQYF
DNA: TGTGCCAGCTCACCCCCGGGAGGGTTCCACGAGCAGTACTTC
D: TRBD2
J: TRBJ2-7
V: TRBV18
size: many